This T cell receptor beta chain was retrieved from a study of blood T cells in healthy people across ages. The CDR3 is 13 amino acids. From germline, CDR1 is SGHAT and CDR2 FQNNGV. The total RNA that was extracted per sample amounted to at least 5.5 micrograms. Then a second PCR, running about 6 to 12 cycles, was carried out with a sample-barcoded 5' primer and a J-beta primer mix. MiXCR, run by TCRdb on the 5' RACE reads, gives a single entry per CDR3 protein. The table includes approximately 780,000 distinct CDR3 sequences, approximately 24% detected once. The sample also formed part of further work on T cells of mothers and their children. This second study notes: Compared with unrelated pairs, related mother-child pairs had slightly higher, non-significant overlap.

The chain combines TRBV11-2 with TRBJ2-3; no definite D call. The tail of the sequence fits TRBJ1-5 better, so the J call may be wrong. The sequenced material came from blood. This TCR derives from a boy between 10 and 17 years old in good health. CDR3 DNA: TGTGCCAGCAGCTTTGCTGGCACAGATACGCAGCATTTT. As protein: CASSFAGTDTQHF.